The 20 T cell receptor beta chains in this list originate from one sample, sequenced in a study of T-cell reconstitution after alpha-beta-depleted transplantation in children (TCRdb year 2016). Libraries came from PCR. Sequencing was carried out with an Illumina HiSeq 2500. TCR libraries were prepared with molecular barcoding, using unique molecular identifiers to normalize TCRbeta repertoire quantification. Using fastp at Q25 and MiXCR, TCRdb reprocessed the public reads and kept productive beta chains. Under each unique CDR3 protein, matching rows form one entry showing the most common genes and DNA. Across this sample there are around 960,000 distinct CDR3 sequences, with roughly 29% seen only once. Jointly, the top ten make up over 25% of the sample. What this sample's treatment or condition label stands for: allogeneic hematopoietic cell transplantation with graft depleted of TCRalphabeta T cells and CD19 B cells.

The sequencing here drew on PBMCs, mostly from graft donor cells, taken 360 days after TCRalphabeta/CD19-depleted stem cell transplant. These receptors all come from a boy under two years old who had a stem cell transplant for SCID, so the T cells may come from the graft donor.

This clonotype was seen more than once but under ten times. The chain uses TRBV20-1 and TRBJ2-7, with TRBD2 matching 7 bases. The V segment lost 6 bases and the J segment 1 base; nucleotides outside the gene matches: 9. From germline, CDR1 is DFQATT and CDR2 SNEGSKA (reference sequence). The CDR3 contains 14 residues. The CDR3 DNA is TGCAGTGCCCACCGGGGGGTGCAATCCTACGAGCAGTACTTC. Translated, it gives CSAHRGVQSYEQYF.

This clonotype came up a few times. The chain links TRBV12-3 or TRBV12-4 to TRBJ1-2, with 9 positions matching TRBD1. The length of the CDR3 is 15 residues. With V trimmed by 5 bases and J by 4 bases, 8 bases remained unmatched. This CDR3 reads CASSRTGGSIYGYTF. The CDR3 region has the DNA TGTGCCAGCAGTAGAACAGGGGGCTCAATCTATGGCTACACCTTC.

This clonotype was seen more than once but under ten times. The gene calls are TRBV6-1 and TRBJ1-5; D is unclear. Trimming took 2 bases from V and 9 from J, leaving 14 bases between them. Per germline, CDR1 MNHNS and CDR2 SASEGT. The CDR3 loop spans 14 amino acids. CDR3 DNA sequence: TGTGCCAGCAGTGAAATCTTCAGGCGGTTGCCCCAGCATTTT. Amino acid sequence: CASSEIFRRLPQHF.

This clonotype was seen just once. This rearrangement joins TRBV20-1 to TRBJ2-1; 9 bases are shared with TRBD2. The CDR3 is 15 residues long. V lost 1 base, J lost 10 bases, and 11 bases stayed unmatched. CDR1 is DFQATT and CDR2 is SNEGSKA in the germline V gene (reference sequence). The CDR3 spells CSARGPRGGPGEQFF. CDR3 DNA: TGCAGTGCTAGAGGACCGCGGGGGGGCCCAGGCGAGCAGTTCTTC.

This clonotype was picked up a small number of times. The rearrangement links TRBV20-1 to TRBJ2-7, with TRBD2 as a possible D gene (6 bases). Trimming cost V 5 bases and J 7 bases, with 18 bases left between them. The CDR3 loop spans 13 amino acids. The germline V gene encodes CDR1 DFQATT and CDR2 SNEGSKA (reference sequence). CDR3 amino acids: CSARTGPGGEQYF. The CDR3 bases are TGCAGTGCTCGAACGGGACCCGGAGGGGAGCAGTACTTC.

This clonotype showed up just a few times. This rearrangement joins TRBV15 to TRBJ1-5; maybe TRBD1 (5 bases). The CDR3 extends over 15 amino acids. Trimming took 2 bases from V and 11 from J, leaving 19 bases between them. Germline lookup yields CDR1 LNHNV and CDR2 YYDKDF (reference sequence). CDR3 residues: CATSRSSGAVGTQHF. The CDR3 DNA is TGTGCCACCAGCAGATCCTCCGGGGCAGTTGGGACCCAGCATTTT.

V usage is TRBV5-1 and J usage is TRBJ2-6; no firm D call. The germline CDR1 and CDR2 sequences are SGHRS and YFSETQ. This CDR3 is 15 amino acids long. Trimming pared 4 bases from V and 1 base from J, leaving 9 bases between. CDR3 protein: CASSPTTSGANVLTF. DNA of the CDR3: TGCGCCAGCAGCCCTACGACGTCTGGGGCCAACGTCCTGACTTTC.

This clonotype was counted between two and nine times. This chain uses TRBV7-8 with TRBJ2-1; D gene ambiguous. V lost 5 bases and J lost 0, with 14 bases in between. The germline CDR1 and CDR2 sequences are SGHVS and FQNEAQ. This CDR3 spans 16 amino acids. The CDR3 protein is CASSVNRVISYNEQFF. The DNA of the CDR3 is TGTGCCAGCAGCGTCAACCGGGTCATCTCCTACAATGAGCAGTTCTTC. Supplemented by reference TRBV7-8 and TRBJ2-1, the full variable domain reads GAGVSQSPRYKVAKRGQDVALRCDPISGHVSLFWYQQALGQGPEFLTYFQNEAQLDKSGLPSDRFFAERPEGSVSTLKIQRTQQEDSAVYLCASSVNRVISYNEQFFGPGTRLTVL.

The sample holds a few counts of this clonotype. J is TRBJ2-4 and V is TRBV29-1, with D possibly being TRBD2 (6 bases). V dropped 2 bases and J dropped 3 bases, with 8 bases sitting between them. This CDR3 is built from 13 residues. Germline CDR1 and CDR2: SQVTM and ANQGSEA. In nucleotides, the CDR3 is TGCAGCGTTGAAACGGGGGTCAAAAACATTCAGTACTTC. Translating gives CSVETGVKNIQYF.

This clonotype was recorded a few times. V is TRBV2 and J is TRBJ2-3; D ambiguous. V was pared by 5 bases and J by 8 bases, with 14 bases between. This CDR3 has 13 amino acids. Germline CDR1 and CDR2: SNHLY and FYNNEI. In nucleotides, the CDR3 is TGTGCCAGCAGTCTAGGTCGGCAGGTTACGCAGTATTTT. It specifies CASSLGRQVTQYF.

The chain couples TRBV7-8 to TRBJ1-2; D is perhaps TRBD1 (5 bases). CDR3 size: 13 residues. V lost 2 bases and J 8 bases, leaving 12 bases between the germline ends. Germline V gene data show CDR1 as SGHVS and CDR2 as FQNEAQ. The CDR3 DNA sequence: TGTGCCAGCAGCTTACCCAGGGTGTCCGGCTACACCTTC. Protein: CASSLPRVSGYTF.

This sequence joins TRBV13 and TRBJ2-7; unclear D gene. The V gene's germline CDR1 is PRHDT and CDR2 FYEKMQ (reference sequence). This CDR3 is 12 amino acids long. The V end lost 5 bases, the J end lost 7 bases, and 12 bases lay between the germline ends. CDR3 residues: CASSILLGEQYF. The CDR3 DNA sequence: TGTGCCAGCAGCATTCTACTCGGGGAGCAGTACTTC.

This clonotype appeared a few times. This sequence joins TRBV12-3 or TRBV12-4 and TRBJ2-7, with 10 nucleotides matching TRBD1. V trimming: 5 bases; J trimming: 3 bases; junction bases outside the gene matches: 7. This CDR3 contains 15 residues. The CDR3 coding sequence is TGTGCCAGCAGTCAAGGGGACAGGGGAGTCTACGAGCAGTACTTC. It is translated as CASSQGDRGVYEQYF.

This clonotype was seen a single time. The chain has TRBV12-3 or TRBV12-4 and TRBJ2-2; 9 bases fit TRBD2. CDR3 length: 14 amino acids. V trimming: 8 bases; J trimming: 2 bases; junction bases outside the gene matches: 3. In DNA, the CDR3 is TGTGCCAGCCTAGCGGGAACCAACACCGGGGAGCTGTTTTTT. Translated, it gives CASLAGTNTGELFF.

This clonotype was found a few times. V gene TRBV12-3 or TRBV12-4 combines with J gene TRBJ1-3; a weak D match, TRBD1 (5 bases). Trimming removed 6 bases from V and 0 bases from J, with 12 bases in between. The length of the CDR3 is 15 residues. The CDR3 DNA reads as TGTGCCAGCAGGCCGGGACTGAACTCTGGAAACACCATATATTTT. This encodes CASRPGLNSGNTIYF.

A few counts support this clonotype. The chain links TRBV5-1 to TRBJ2-1, with 8 bases that match TRBD1. Trimming removed 4 bases from V and 8 bases from J; junction bases left unmatched: 5. In germline, CDR1 is SGHRS, CDR2 YFSETQ. The CDR3 is made up of 13 amino acids. Here the CDR3 DNA reads TGCGCCAGCAGCCCCGGGACAGGCTATGAGCAGTTCTTC. It translates to CASSPGTGYEQFF.

The chain combines TRBV29-1 with TRBJ1-1, with D possibly TRBD1 on 5 matching bases. The CDR3 runs 14 residues. V gave up 0 bases and J gave up 8 bases, with 16 bases separating them. In germline, CDR1 is SQVTM, CDR2 ANQGSEA. The CDR3 DNA sequence: TGCAGCGTTGAAGATTCGGAACCGGGGGGGGAAGCTTTCTTT. Protein product: CSVEDSEPGGEAFF.

This chain joins TRBV7-3 and TRBJ1-6; D uncertain. This CDR3 is 14 amino acids long. Trimming took off 0 bases at V and 8 bases at J, with 8 bases between the two ends. Germline-derived CDR1 and CDR2 are SGHTA and FQGTGA. The CDR3 DNA sequence: TGTGCCAGCAGCTTAACAGGCGGAGATTCACCCCTCCACTTT. This codes for CASSLTGGDSPLHF.

The J gene is TRBJ2-7, the V gene TRBV5-1; the D gene is possibly TRBD2 (5 bases). The CDR3 loop spans 13 amino acids. Trimming took 0 bases from V and 5 from J, leaving 9 bases between them. The germline V gene has CDR1 SGHRS and CDR2 YFSETQ. CDR3 loop: CASSLGSGDEQYF. The CDR3 region has the DNA TGCGCCAGCAGCTTGGGGTCCGGGGACGAGCAGTACTTC. Using reference TRBV5-1 and TRBJ2-7 for the parts outside the CDR3, the full variable domain is KAGVTQTPRYLIKTRGQQVTLSCSPISGHRSVSWYQQTPGQGLQFLFEYFSETQRNKGNFPGRFSGRQFSNSRSEMNVSTLELGDSALYLCASSLGSGDEQYFGPGTRLTVT.

The V call is TRBV7-8, the J call TRBJ1-2; perhaps TRBD1 as D (5 bases). Trimming pared 5 bases from V and 3 bases from J, leaving 22 bases between. Looked up from germline, CDR1 is SGHVS and CDR2 is FQNEAQ. CDR3 length equals 17 residues. CDR3 protein: CASSPGPRGGSDYGYTF. CDR3 bases: TGTGCCAGCAGCCCCGGCCCTAGGGGCGGGAGTGACTATGGCTACACCTTC.